This is a list of T cell receptor beta chains from one sample in a study of control samples from healthy donors and cancer patients. Clones were read by immunoSEQ multiplex PCR, and TCRdb kept only the in-frame ones, dropping some. The table lists about 130,000 clones, about 95% of them singletons, with around 3.6% in the top ten. Sequencing input: blood. These receptors were obtained from a man aged 30 to 39 in good health. The CDR3 runs from the conserved cysteine through the conserved F or W.

V: TRBV10-1
length: 18
J: TRBJ1-3
CDR3: CASSDLDRANFSGNTIYF

V: TRBV15
length: 13
J: TRBJ1-1
CDR3: CATSRDLRSPAFF

V: TRBV2
length: 13
J: TRBJ1-1
CDR3: CASRGQMNTEAFF

V: TRBV4-3
length: 12
J: TRBJ2-5
CDR3: CASSHLEETQYF

V: TRBV30
length: 16
J: TRBJ1-4
CDR3: CASNPPGQGTNEKLFF

V: TRBV2
length: 15
J: TRBJ1-2
CDR3: CASRGWQGKNYGYTF

V: TRBV2
length: 15
J: TRBJ1-4
CDR3: CASRGAGTPDEKLFF

V: TRBV18
length: 14
J: TRBJ2-2
CDR3: CASFRGPNTGELFF

V: TRBV18
length: 13
J: TRBJ1-2
CDR3: CASSPGTGEGYTF

V: TRBV4-1
length: 17
J: TRBJ1-5
CDR3: CASSQGGQGGSNQPQHF

V: TRBV19
length: 14
J: TRBJ1-1
CDR3: CASSIGDGNTEAFF

V: TRBV7-9
length: 14
J: TRBJ1-2
CDR3: CASSRDRGTAGYTF

V: TRBV7-2
length: 16
J: TRBJ2-3
CDR3: CASSRLAGGVTDTQYF

V: TRBV5-1
length: 17
J: TRBJ2-1
CDR3: CASSLWTGIKPQNEQFF

V: TRBV4-3
length: 13
J: TRBJ1-6
CDR3: CASSQEDWGDPTF

V: TRBV5-6
length: 14
J: TRBJ1-5
CDR3: CASSETGNNQPQHF

V: TRBV29-1
length: 13
J: TRBJ2-2
CDR3: CSVDGRVNGELFF

V: TRBV5-4
length: 14
J: TRBJ1-2
CDR3: CASSGRGLGYGYTF

V: TRBV28
length: 17
J: TRBJ2-4
CDR3: CASSPSKIAALRSIQYF

V: TRBV6-2/TRBV6-3
length: 15
J: TRBJ2-7
CDR3: CASSPPVGPTYEQYF

V: TRBV12-5
length: 13
J: TRBJ1-6
CDR3: CASGTSGTPPLHF

V: TRBV9
length: 14
J: TRBJ1-5
CDR3: CASSVGQVNQPQHF

V: TRBV21-1
length: 17
J: TRBJ1-6
CDR3: CASSAGQPSSYNSPLHF

V: TRBV6-5
length: 16
J: TRBJ2-2
CDR3: CASSWRLAGGPGELFF

V: TRBV6-5
length: 13
J: TRBJ1-6
CDR3: CASNQGAGSPLHF

V: TRBV7-9
length: 14
J: TRBJ1-1
CDR3: CASSGDRQATEAFF

V: TRBV6-2/TRBV6-3
length: 15
J: TRBJ2-3
CDR3: CASSYWTGSTDTQYF

V: TRBV7-2
length: 13
J: TRBJ2-5
CDR3: CASSLQGQETQYF

V: TRBV5-4
length: 13
J: TRBJ1-2
CDR3: CASSWDRDYGYTF

V: TRBV29-1
length: 14
J: TRBJ1-1
CDR3: CSVEEWESNTEAFF

V: TRBV15
length: 15
J: TRBJ2-2
CDR3: CATSRGGTGSRRLFF

V: TRBV6-5
length: 14
J: TRBJ2-5
CDR3: CASSYRARQETQYF

V: TRBV27
length: 12
J: TRBJ2-7
CDR3: CASSPGPYEQYF

V: TRBV6-2/TRBV6-3
length: 15
J: TRBJ1-2
CDR3: CASSDWTGGDYGYTF

V: TRBV6-1
length: 12
J: TRBJ1-3
CDR3: CASSDRRNTIYF

V: TRBV3-1/TRBV3-2
length: 15
J: TRBJ2-1
CDR3: CASSIGQAFYNEQFF

V: TRBV12-3/TRBV12-4
length: 13
J: TRBJ1-5
CDR3: CASSLAVSQPQHF

V: TRBV6-1
length: 16
J: TRBJ2-7
CDR3: CASSVRGQFFSYEQYF

V: TRBV29-1
length: 13
J: TRBJ2-1
CDR3: CSAKVGLQYEQFF

V: TRBV7-9
length: 16
J: TRBJ1-4
CDR3: CASSSHGRARNEKLFF

V: TRBV4-2
length: 16
J: TRBJ1-4
CDR3: CASSEGQGRPSEKLFF

V: TRBV6-5
length: 14
J: TRBJ2-2
CDR3: CASRPTENTGELFF

V: TRBV6-2/TRBV6-3
length: 15
J: TRBJ1-5
CDR3: CASSYGGLGNQPQHF

V: TRBV4-3
length: 16
J: TRBJ1-4
CDR3: CASSQDLGTGNEKLFF

V: TRBV12-3/TRBV12-4
length: 13
J: TRBJ2-1
CDR3: CASSPPAQNEQFF

V: TRBV14
length: 16
J: TRBJ1-1
CDR3: CASSQDQGPLYTEAFF

V: TRBV6-6
length: 16
J: TRBJ1-3
CDR3: CASSFQRQSSGNTIYF

V: TRBV7-9
length: 16
J: TRBJ1-1
CDR3: CASSPGQDVTNTEAFF

V: TRBV4-2
length: 14
J: TRBJ2-1
CDR3: CASSRRDRADEQFF

V: TRBV30
length: 14
J: TRBJ1-1
CDR3: CAWSPRRGGSEAFF

V: TRBV7-9
length: 19
J: TRBJ2-7
CDR3: CASSSNRDRAAWYFYEQYF

V: TRBV5-6
length: 14
J: TRBJ1-1
CDR3: CASSPGQGATEAFF

V: TRBV11-2
length: 14
J: TRBJ2-2
CDR3: CASSLGGYTGELFF